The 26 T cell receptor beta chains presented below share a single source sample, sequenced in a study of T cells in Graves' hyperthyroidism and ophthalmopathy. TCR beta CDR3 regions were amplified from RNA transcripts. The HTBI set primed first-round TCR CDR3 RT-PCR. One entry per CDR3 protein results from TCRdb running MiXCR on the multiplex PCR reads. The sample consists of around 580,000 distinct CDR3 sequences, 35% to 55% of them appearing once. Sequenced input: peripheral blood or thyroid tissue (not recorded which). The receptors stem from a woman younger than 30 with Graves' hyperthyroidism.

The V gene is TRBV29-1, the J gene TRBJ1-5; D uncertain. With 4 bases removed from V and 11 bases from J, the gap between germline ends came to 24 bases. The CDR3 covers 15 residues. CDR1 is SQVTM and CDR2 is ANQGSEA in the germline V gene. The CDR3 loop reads CSVVPGAGGKETQHF. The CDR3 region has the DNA TGCAGCGTTGTCCCTGGAGCGGGAGGGAAAGAGACCCAGCATTTT.

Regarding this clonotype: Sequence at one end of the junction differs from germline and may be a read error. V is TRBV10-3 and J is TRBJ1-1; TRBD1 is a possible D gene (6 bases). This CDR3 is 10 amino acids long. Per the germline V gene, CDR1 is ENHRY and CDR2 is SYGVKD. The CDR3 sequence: CAISESTRGF. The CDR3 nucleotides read TGTGCCATCAGTGAGTCGACCAGGGGCTTT.

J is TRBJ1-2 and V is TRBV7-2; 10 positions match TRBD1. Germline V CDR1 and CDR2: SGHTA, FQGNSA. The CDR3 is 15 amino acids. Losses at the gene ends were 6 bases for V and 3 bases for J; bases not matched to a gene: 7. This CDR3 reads CASRSTGGSYYGYTF. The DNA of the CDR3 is TGTGCCAGCAGATCGACAGGGGGCTCTTACTATGGCTACACCTTC.

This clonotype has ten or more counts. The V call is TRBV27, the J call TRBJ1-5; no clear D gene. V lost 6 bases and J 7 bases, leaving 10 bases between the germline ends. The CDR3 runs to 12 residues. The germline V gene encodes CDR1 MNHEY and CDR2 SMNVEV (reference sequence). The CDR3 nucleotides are TGTGCCAGCAGCTTACTAGGACAGCCCCAGCATTTT. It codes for CASSLLGQPQHF.

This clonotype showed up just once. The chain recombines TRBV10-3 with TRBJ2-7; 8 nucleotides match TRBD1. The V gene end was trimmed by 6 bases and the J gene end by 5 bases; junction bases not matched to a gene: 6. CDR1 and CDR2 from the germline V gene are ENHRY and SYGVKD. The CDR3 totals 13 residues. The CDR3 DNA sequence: TGTGCCATCAGCGGACAGGGTTCCGACGAGCAGTACTTC. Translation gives CAISGQGSDEQYF.

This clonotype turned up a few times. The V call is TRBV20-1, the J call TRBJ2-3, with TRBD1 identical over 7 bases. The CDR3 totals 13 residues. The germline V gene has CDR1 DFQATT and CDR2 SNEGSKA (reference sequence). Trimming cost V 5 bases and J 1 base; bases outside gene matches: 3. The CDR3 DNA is TGCAGTGCTGAAGACAGGGGCACAGATACGCAGTATTTT. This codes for CSAEDRGTDTQYF.

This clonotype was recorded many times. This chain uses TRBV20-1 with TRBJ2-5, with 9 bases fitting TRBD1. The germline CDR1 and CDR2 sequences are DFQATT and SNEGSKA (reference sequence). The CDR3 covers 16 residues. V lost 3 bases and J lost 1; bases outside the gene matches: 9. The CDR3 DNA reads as TGCAGTGCTAGGTACCATGCGGGACAGGGCCAAGAGACCCAGTACTTC. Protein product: CSARYHAGQGQETQYF.

The CDR3 here is CASSLGIKFSNNEKLFF. The CDR3 region has the DNA TGTGCCAGCAGCTTGGGGATTAAGTTCAGCAATAATGAAAAACTGTTTTTT. The chain joins TRBV5-6 to TRBJ1-4; D gene unclear. Germline V lookup: CDR1 SGHDT, CDR2 YYEEEE. Between the trimmed V and J ends, which lost 0 bases and 4 bases, there was a span of 16 bases. CDR3 length equals 17 residues.

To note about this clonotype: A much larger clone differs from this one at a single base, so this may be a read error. CDR3 in amino acids: CAISARGEGDTEAFF. The CDR3 DNA reads TGTGCCATCAGTGCTAGGGGCGAAGGAGACACTGAAGCTTTCTTT. This sequence joins TRBV10-3 and TRBJ1-1; maybe TRBD1 (5 bases). The germline V gene encodes CDR1 ENHRY and CDR2 SYGVKD. CDR3 length equals 15 residues. Trimming cost V 4 bases and J 3 bases, with 15 bases left between them.

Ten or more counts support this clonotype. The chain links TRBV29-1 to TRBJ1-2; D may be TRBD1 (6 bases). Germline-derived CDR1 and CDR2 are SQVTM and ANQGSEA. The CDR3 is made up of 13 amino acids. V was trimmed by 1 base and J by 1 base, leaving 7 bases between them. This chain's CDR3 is CSVEGTDNYGYTF. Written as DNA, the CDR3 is TGCAGCGTTGAAGGGACAGATAACTATGGCTACACCTTC.

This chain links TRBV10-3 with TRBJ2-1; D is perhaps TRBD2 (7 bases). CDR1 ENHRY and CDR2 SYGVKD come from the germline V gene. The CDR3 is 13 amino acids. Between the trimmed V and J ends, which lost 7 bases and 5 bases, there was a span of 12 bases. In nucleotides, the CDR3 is TGTGCCATCAAGGGGGGGTATGACAATGAGCAGTTCTTC. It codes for CAIKGGYDNEQFF.

The CDR3 DNA is TGTGCCAGCAGTGGAGGGAACATTCAGTACTTC. Translating it yields CASSGGNIQYF. The V and J genes are TRBV2 and TRBJ2-4, with a possible D match to TRBD2 (5 bases). Trimming pared 4 bases from V and 7 bases from J, leaving 5 bases between. This CDR3 spans 11 amino acids. Germline CDR1 SNHLY, CDR2 FYNNEI.

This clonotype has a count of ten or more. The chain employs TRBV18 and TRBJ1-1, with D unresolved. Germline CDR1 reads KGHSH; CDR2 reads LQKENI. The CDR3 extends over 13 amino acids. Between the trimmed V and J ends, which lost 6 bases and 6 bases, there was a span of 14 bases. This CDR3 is CASSHDEWSEAFF. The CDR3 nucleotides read TGTGCCAGCTCCCATGACGAGTGGTCTGAAGCTTTCTTT.

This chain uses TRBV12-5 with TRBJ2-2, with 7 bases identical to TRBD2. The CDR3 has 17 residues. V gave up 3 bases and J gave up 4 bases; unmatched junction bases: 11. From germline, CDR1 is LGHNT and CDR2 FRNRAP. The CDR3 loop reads CASGFQIGSGFTGELFF. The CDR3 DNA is TGTGCTAGTGGTTTCCAAATCGGTAGCGGGTTCACCGGGGAGCTGTTTTTT.

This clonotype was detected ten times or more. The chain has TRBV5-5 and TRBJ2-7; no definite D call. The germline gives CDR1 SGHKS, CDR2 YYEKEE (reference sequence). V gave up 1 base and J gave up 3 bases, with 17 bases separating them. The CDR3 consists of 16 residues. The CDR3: CASSLTLTTDDYEQYF. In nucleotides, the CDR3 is TGTGCCAGCAGCTTGACGTTGACCACGGACGACTACGAGCAGTACTTC.

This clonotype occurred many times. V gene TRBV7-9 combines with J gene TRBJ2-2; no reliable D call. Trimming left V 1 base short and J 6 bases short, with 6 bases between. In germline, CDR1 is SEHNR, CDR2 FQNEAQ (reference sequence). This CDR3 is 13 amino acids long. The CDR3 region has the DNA TGTGCCAGCAGCTTAGGCCTGGCCGGGGAGCTGTTTTTT. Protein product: CASSLGLAGELFF.

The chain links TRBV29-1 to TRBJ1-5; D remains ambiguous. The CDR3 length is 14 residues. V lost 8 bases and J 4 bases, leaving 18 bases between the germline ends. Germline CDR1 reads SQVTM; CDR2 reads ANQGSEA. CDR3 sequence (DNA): TGCAGCAGCTTACGTGTAGGCCCAAATCAGCCCCAGCATTTT. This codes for CSSLRVGPNQPQHF. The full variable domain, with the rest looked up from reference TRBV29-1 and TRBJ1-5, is SAVISQKPSRDICQRGTSLTIQCQVDSQVTMMFWYRQQPGQSLTLIATANQGSEATYESGFVIDKFPISRPNLTFSTLTVSNMSPEDSSIYLCSSLRVGPNQPQHFGDGTRLSIL.

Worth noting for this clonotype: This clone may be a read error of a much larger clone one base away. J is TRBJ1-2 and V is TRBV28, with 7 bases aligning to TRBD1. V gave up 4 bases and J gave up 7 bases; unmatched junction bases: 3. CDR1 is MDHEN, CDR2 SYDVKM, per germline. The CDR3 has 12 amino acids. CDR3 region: CASSSTGTGYTF. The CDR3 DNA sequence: TGTGCCAGCAGTTCGACAGGGACTGGCTACACCTTC.

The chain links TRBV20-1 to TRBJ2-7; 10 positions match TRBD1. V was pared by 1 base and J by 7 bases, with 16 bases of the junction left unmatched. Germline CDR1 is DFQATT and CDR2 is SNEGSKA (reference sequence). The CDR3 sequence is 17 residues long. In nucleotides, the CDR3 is TGCAGTGCTAGAGTAGGACAGGGGGGACTAGTTTATCCGGAGCAGTACTTC. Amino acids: CSARVGQGGLVYPEQYF.

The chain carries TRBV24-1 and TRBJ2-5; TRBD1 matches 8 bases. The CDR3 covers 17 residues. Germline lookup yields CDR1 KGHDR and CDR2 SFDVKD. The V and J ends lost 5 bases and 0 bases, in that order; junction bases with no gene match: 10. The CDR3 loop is CATSGGGTGPYQETQYF. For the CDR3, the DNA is TGTGCCACCAGTGGGGGCGGGACAGGACCGTACCAAGAGACCCAGTACTTC.

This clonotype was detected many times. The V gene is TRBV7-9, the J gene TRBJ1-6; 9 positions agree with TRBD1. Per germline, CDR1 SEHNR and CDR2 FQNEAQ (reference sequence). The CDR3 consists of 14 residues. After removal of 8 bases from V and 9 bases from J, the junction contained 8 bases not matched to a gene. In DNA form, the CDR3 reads TGTGCCAGCCAAGTACAGGGGGCGGGTTCACCCCTCCACTTT. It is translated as CASQVQGAGSPLHF.

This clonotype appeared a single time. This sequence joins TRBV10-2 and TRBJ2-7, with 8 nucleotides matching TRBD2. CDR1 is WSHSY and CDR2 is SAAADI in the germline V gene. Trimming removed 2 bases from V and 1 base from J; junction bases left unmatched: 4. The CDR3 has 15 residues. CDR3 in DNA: TGCGCCAGCAGTGAGCTCAGCGGGAGTTCCTACGAGCAGTACTTC. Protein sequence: CASSELSGSSYEQYF.

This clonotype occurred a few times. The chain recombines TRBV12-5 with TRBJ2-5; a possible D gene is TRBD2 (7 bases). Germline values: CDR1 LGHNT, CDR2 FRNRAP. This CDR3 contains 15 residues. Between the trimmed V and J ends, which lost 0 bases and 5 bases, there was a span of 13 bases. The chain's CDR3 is CASGLVLGGGETQYF. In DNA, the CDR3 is TGTGCTAGTGGTTTGGTTCTGGGAGGGGGGGAGACCCAGTACTTC.

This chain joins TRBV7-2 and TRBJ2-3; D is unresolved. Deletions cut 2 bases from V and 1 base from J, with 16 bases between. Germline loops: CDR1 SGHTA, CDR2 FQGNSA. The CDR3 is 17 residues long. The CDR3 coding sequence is TGTGCCAGCAGCTTAACGTGGTTCCTAAAAGGCACAGATACGCAGTATTTT. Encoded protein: CASSLTWFLKGTDTQYF.

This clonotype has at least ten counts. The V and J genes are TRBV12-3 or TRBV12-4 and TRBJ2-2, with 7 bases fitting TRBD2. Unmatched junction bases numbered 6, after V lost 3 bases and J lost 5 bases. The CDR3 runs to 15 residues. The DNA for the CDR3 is TGTGCCAGCAGTTTGGGGGGGAGTCAGACCGGGGAGCTGTTTTTT. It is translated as CASSLGGSQTGELFF.

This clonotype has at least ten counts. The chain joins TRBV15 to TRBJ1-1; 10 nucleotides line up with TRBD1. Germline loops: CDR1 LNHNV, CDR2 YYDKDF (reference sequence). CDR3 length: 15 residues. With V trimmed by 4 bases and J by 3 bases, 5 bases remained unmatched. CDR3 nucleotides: TGTGCCACCAGCATAACCGGGACAGGGGACACTGAAGCTTTCTTT. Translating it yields CATSITGTGDTEAFF.